The present T cell receptor beta chain was sequenced within a study of T-cell reconstitution after alpha-beta-depleted transplantation in children. The sample holds a few counts of this clonotype. With 7 bases removed from V and 1 base from J, the gap between germline ends came to 13 bases. The CDR3 is 14 amino acids. Germline V gene data show CDR1 as SQVTM and CDR2 as ANQGSEA. The TCRbeta library was prepared with unique molecular identifiers. Using its own MiXCR run on the PCR reads, TCRdb lists one record per CDR3 protein. The table includes hundreds of thousands of distinct CDR3 sequences, approximately 12% detected once.

The TCR originated in a human donor who donated a stem cell graft to a child with combined immunodeficiency. Sample: PBMCs from the stem cell graft donor, taken from the stem cell graft. V is TRBV29-1 and J is TRBJ2-2, with D uncertain. This CDR3 reads CSARPKRNTGELFF. The CDR3 DNA follows: TGCAGCGCCAGACCGAAGAGGAACACCGGGGAGCTGTTTTTT.